Listed below are T cell receptor beta chains from one sample, sequenced in a study of cytomegalovirus exposure and HLA in healthy donors. The repertoire was sequenced with immunoSEQ multiplex PCR; TCRdb's copy has only in-frame clones and lacks some. Seen here are some 180,000 clones, around 88% observed once, and the top ten hold approximately 1.8%. The sequenced sample was PBMCs. The receptors stem from a man in his forties in good health and CMV-seropositive. Both conserved end residues are part of each CDR3. The order of the fields is D gene, J gene, clone size, V gene, CDR3 DNA, CDR3 protein. The D gene is left open where the match is weak. Size tells how often a clone was seen (once, few, many) or the class of an expanded clone, and some rows leave it out.

NA | TRBJ1-6 | NA | TRBV11-2 | TGTGCCAGCAGCATTCTGACAGGAGGCAATTCACCCCTCCACTTT | CASSILTGGNSPLHF
NA | TRBJ2-3 | NA | TRBV5-1 | TGCGCCAGCAGCTCGGGGGTGGGCACAGATACGCAGTATTTT | CASSSGVGTDTQYF
NA | TRBJ2-7 | NA | TRBV2 | TGTGCCAGGACCCGGGAAGATTCCTACGAGCAGTACTTC | CARTREDSYEQYF
NA | TRBJ1-2 | NA | TRBV28 | TGTGCCAGCAGTTTTTTTCCCCTGGCGCCTACCGGGATCTATGGCTACACCTTC | CASSFFPLAPTGIYGYTF
NA | TRBJ2-7 | NA | TRBV7-9 | TGTGCCAGCAGCTTCCGGGACACGGGATACGAGCAGTACTTC | CASSFRDTGYEQYF
TRBD2 | TRBJ2-1 | NA | TRBV4-2 | TGTGCCAGCAGCCAAGGACTAGCGGGAGTAGACAATGAGCAGTTCTTC | CASSQGLAGVDNEQFF
TRBD1 | TRBJ2-1 | once | TRBV9 | TGTGCCAGCACCCGAGACGCCGGGACAGGGGGCGCTGAGCAGTTCTTC | CASTRDAGTGGAEQFF
TRBD1 | TRBJ2-1 | NA | TRBV9 | TGTGCCAGCACAGGGGGACAGGGGTGGAATGAGCAGTTCTTC | CASTGGQGWNEQFF
TRBD2 | TRBJ2-4 | NA | TRBV2 | TGTGCCAGCAGTGACTCGGGACTAGTAACGGCGGACATTCAGTACTTC | CASSDSGLVTADIQYF
TRBD2 | TRBJ2-3 | NA | TRBV4-2 | TGTGCCAGCAGCCAGGACCCATTACTAGCGGGGTTCACAGATACGCAGTATTTT | CASSQDPLLAGFTDTQYF
TRBD2 | TRBJ2-7 | NA | TRBV7-9 | TGTTCCAGCAGCTTAGCGGCGGGAGGAGGAGAGCAGTACTTC | CSSSLAAGGGEQYF
NA | TRBJ1-1 | NA | TRBV6-1 | TGTGCCAGCATACCGGAGGGTAGGAACACTGAAGCTTTCTTT | CASIPEGRNTEAFF
TRBD1 | TRBJ2-7 | NA | TRBV28 | TGTGCCAGCAGTTTAACCGGGACAGGGCAGCACGAGCAGTACTTC | CASSLTGTGQHEQYF
TRBD2 | TRBJ2-2 | NA | TRBV15 | TGTGCCACCAGCAGAGGAGGCGGGAGGGCGAACACCGGGGAGCTGTTTTTT | CATSRGGGRANTGELFF
NA | TRBJ2-7 | NA | TRBV7-8 | TGTGCCAGCAGCTTAGTGGGGGCAGGGGCCTACGAGCAGTACTTC | CASSLVGAGAYEQYF